These T cell receptor beta chains were read from a single sample in a study of beta chain features in type 1 diabetes. The data were produced by immunoSEQ multiplex PCR, yet TCRdb's version contains in-frame clones alone and is incomplete. The sample holds about 210,000 clones, about a tenth seen once. Sequenced input: central memory CD4+ T cells from blood. Every receptor here comes from a man between 18 and 35 years old in good health. Both conserved end residues are trimmed from each CDR3. Only part of the rows carry a size: once, few, many, or a class if the clone is expanded.

CDR3,J,size,V
ASSSQGVDEQY,TRBJ2-7,NA,TRBV5-4
ASSSDREETQY,TRBJ2-5,many,TRBV13
ASRSGSKETQY,TRBJ2-5,NA,TRBV28
ASSRGNEQY,TRBJ2-7,few,TRBV5-1
ASTVAGGADTQY,TRBJ2-3,many,TRBV6-5
ASSVWDRVNTEAF,TRBJ1-1,NA,TRBV28
ATSSPARGDTQY,TRBJ2-3,few,TRBV15
ASSLYENIQY,TRBJ2-4,NA,TRBV5-6
ASFTGNSYEQY,TRBJ2-7,many,TRBV2
ASSLTRVANTGELF,TRBJ2-2,many,TRBV7-3
ASSYGPGGSGEQY,TRBJ2-7,NA,TRBV6-5
ASSQDWRVGGYEQF,TRBJ2-1,NA,TRBV4-2
ASATGGAKNIQY,TRBJ2-4,few,TRBV19
ASSEGTGAFAEAF,TRBJ1-1,NA,TRBV18
SVGLAASSYEQY,TRBJ2-7,many,TRBV29-1
ASSLRGDSYEQY,TRBJ2-7,NA,TRBV7-9
ASSLRDGYEQY,TRBJ2-7,few,TRBV13
ASSPRNEQF,TRBJ2-1,few,TRBV18
ASSELWYYEQY,TRBJ2-7,NA,TRBV2
ASSEPGTGGTEAF,TRBJ1-1,few,TRBV25-1
ASSLTGQRYEQY,TRBJ2-7,NA,TRBV5-4
ASSLAGTETQY,TRBJ2-5,few,TRBV11-2
ASRENSPLH,TRBJ1-6,few,TRBV6-1
ASRRDRDEKLF,TRBJ1-4,NA,TRBV2
AWGRGYEQY,NA,few,TRBV30
ASSLNGFEQF,TRBJ2-1,many,TRBV7-3
ASTSLTDTQY,TRBJ2-3,NA,TRBV2
ASSLDLAGRNSYNEQF,TRBJ2-1,many,TRBV7-9
ASSLGQVPDTQY,TRBJ2-3,few,TRBV7-2
ALERADLRDEQF,TRBJ2-1,few,TRBV7-9
ASSSRGTDTEAF,TRBJ1-1,few,TRBV9
ASSSPAGIDTQY,TRBJ2-3,few,TRBV25-1
ASSQYQREGYEQY,TRBJ2-7,many,TRBV4-3
ASSLDGEGYGYT,TRBJ1-2,NA,TRBV5-4
ASNRADYGYT,TRBJ1-2,NA,TRBV14
ASSEGHRVYNEQF,TRBJ2-1,NA,TRBV5-4
AWRAPRTFYEQY,TRBJ2-7,few,TRBV30
ASSLDSPNRNEQF,TRBJ2-1,NA,TRBV5-1